This TCR beta chain appears in the sequencing data of a study of blood T cells in healthy people across ages. Next came a second PCR, run for about 6 to 12 cycles, which used a sample-barcoded 5' primer along with a J-beta primer mix. TCRdb re-derived calls from the 5' RACE reads in MiXCR, one entry per CDR3 protein. The table lists 580,000 or so distinct CDR3 sequences, around 48% of them singletons. The CDR3 is 12 residues long. J lost 13 bases, V lost 2 bases, and 6 bases had no gene match. The germline V gene encodes CDR1 SGHRS and CDR2 YFSETQ. Study-wide points: Older age went with lower TCR beta diversity per million T cells, in a roughly linear way.

With regard to this clonotype: Its specificity is not known.

The sample comprised blood. The chain links TRBV5-1 to TRBJ2-5, with 9 bases that match TRBD2. This TCR was sampled from an elderly man in good health. CDR3 residues: CASSLPPGLAYF. The CDR3 DNA reads TGCGCCAGCAGCTTACCACCGGGACTAGCGTACTTC.